These 10 T cell receptor beta chains were sequenced from one sample in a study of blood T cells in healthy people across ages. The authors ran a second PCR of 7 to 11 cycles using a sample-barcoded 5' primer and a J-beta primer mix. Using its own MiXCR run on the 5' RACE reads, TCRdb lists one record per CDR3 protein. The sample includes 700,000 to 900,000 distinct CDR3 sequences, about 26% of them seen just once. These same records also appear under a second study, on T cells of mothers and their children.

Input material: blood. The receptors were sampled from a boy younger than 18 in good health.

This clonotype was picked up a small number of times. The chain employs TRBV9 and TRBJ2-3; TRBD2 aligns across 8 bases. The trim removed 1 base at V and 1 base at J, leaving 8 bases unmatched. This CDR3 spans 17 amino acids. CDR1 is SGDLS, CDR2 YYNGEE, per germline. The CDR3 DNA is TGTGCCAGCAGCGTAACCCCAACTAGCGGCCGCACAGATACGCAGTATTTT. This codes for CASSVTPTSGRTDTQYF. The full variable domain, rest sourced from reference TRBV9 and TRBJ2-3, is DSGVTQTPKHLITATGQRVTLRCSPRSGDLSVYWYQQSLDQGLQFLIQYYNGEERAKGNILERFSAQQFPDLHSELNLSSLELGDSALYFCASSVTPTSGRTDTQYFGPGTRLTVL.

This rearrangement joins TRBV21-1 to TRBJ2-7; the D call of TRBD1 is as the table states it, not checked on the DNA. TRBV21-1 is noted as a pseudogene. The CDR3 runs 14 residues. The CDR3 sequence: CASSKSDSIYEQYF. CDR3 sequence (DNA): TGTGCCAGCAGCAAATCGGACAGCATCTACGAGCAGTACTTC.

The CDR3 bases are TGCAGCGTTGACGAGCCTTGGACAGCAGGCCGGCCTTATGGCTACACCTTC. Protein product: CSVDEPWTAGRPYGYTF. The chain recombines TRBV29-1 with TRBJ1-2; possibly TRBD1 for D (6 bases). The V end was cut by 3 bases, the J end by 5 bases, with 25 bases between. Germline V CDR1 and CDR2: SQVTM, ANQGSEA. The CDR3 consists of 17 residues.

The chain joins TRBV20-1 to TRBJ2-5, with a possible D match to TRBD1 (6 bases). The J call is in doubt because the DNA end fits TRBJ2-7 better. The CDR3 length is 12 residues. CDR1 is DFQATT, CDR2 SNEGSKA, per germline (reference sequence). CDR3 amino acids: CSAMDSSYEQYF. The CDR3 DNA is TGCAGTGCTATGGACAGTTCCTACGAGCAGTACTTC.

This clonotype has a handful of counts. The J gene is TRBJ1-6, the V gene TRBV18, with a possible D match to TRBD1 (6 bases). The length of the CDR3 is 14 residues. The ends were cut back, 3 bases at V and 8 bases at J, with 11 bases in the middle. Per germline, CDR1 KGHSH and CDR2 LQKENI. The DNA of the CDR3 is TGTGCCAGCTCACCTACAGGGAGGGATTCACCCCTCCACTTT. Residues: CASSPTGRDSPLHF.

There are a few counts of this clonotype. The gene calls are TRBV5-1 and TRBJ1-1; D gene ambiguous. CDR3 length: 14 residues. Germline V CDR1 and CDR2: SGHRS, YFSETQ. Trimming shortened V by 0 bases and J by 0 bases, and 6 bases separated the two germline ends. CDR3 loop: CASSLDVVNTEAFF. The CDR3 DNA reads as TGCGCCAGCAGCTTGGATGTGGTGAACACTGAAGCTTTCTTT.

The chain employs TRBV5-1 and TRBJ2-3; D not resolved. This CDR3 spans 15 amino acids. CDR1 is SGHRS, CDR2 YFSETQ, per germline. The V gene lost 4 bases and the J gene lost 2 bases, with 14 bases spanning the gap. The CDR3 reads CASSTPGIFTDTQYF. The CDR3 coding sequence is TGCGCCAGCAGCACGCCAGGAATTTTCACAGATACGCAGTATTTT.

The CDR3 loop is CSAPTEEQYF. CDR3 DNA sequence: TGCAGTGCCCCTACTGAGGAGCAGTACTTC. The V and J genes are TRBV20-1 and TRBJ2-7; D is ambiguous. The CDR3 spans 10 residues. Trimming cost V 6 bases and J 7 bases, with 10 bases left between them. CDR1 and CDR2 from the germline V gene are DFQATT and SNEGSKA (reference sequence).

The chain couples TRBV3-1 to TRBJ2-1; 9 bases are shared with TRBD2. Trimming took 6 bases from V and 7 from J; bases not matched to a gene: 7. CDR1 and CDR2 (germline): LGHDT, YNNKEL (reference sequence). The CDR3 totals 14 residues. CDR3 coding DNA: TGTGCCAGCAGTTCTGGCGGGGGGGCTAATGAGCAGTTCTTC. As protein: CASSSGGGANEQFF.

This clonotype was counted only a few times. The V and J genes are TRBV7-2 and TRBJ2-5; 15 nucleotides match TRBD2. Trimming took 6 bases from V and 9 from J; bases not matched to a gene: 14. Germline CDR1 and CDR2: SGHTA and FQGNSA. This CDR3 has 17 amino acids. CDR3 in amino acids: CASSWTSGGVGQGAQYF. In DNA, the CDR3 is TGTGCCAGCAGTTGGACTAGCGGGGGGGTAGGGCAAGGGGCCCAGTACTTC.